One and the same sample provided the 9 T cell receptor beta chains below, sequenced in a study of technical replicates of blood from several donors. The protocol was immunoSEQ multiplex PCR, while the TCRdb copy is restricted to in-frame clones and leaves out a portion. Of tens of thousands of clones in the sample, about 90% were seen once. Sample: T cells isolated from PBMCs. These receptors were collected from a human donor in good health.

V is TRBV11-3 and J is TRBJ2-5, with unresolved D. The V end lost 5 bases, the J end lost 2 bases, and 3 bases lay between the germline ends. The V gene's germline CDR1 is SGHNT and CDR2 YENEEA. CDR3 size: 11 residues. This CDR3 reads CASSTQETQYF. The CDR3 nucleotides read TGTGCCAGCAGCACTCAAGAGACCCAGTACTTC. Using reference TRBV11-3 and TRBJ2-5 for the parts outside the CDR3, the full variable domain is EAGVVQSPRYKIIEKKQPVAFWCNPISGHNTLYWYLQNLGQGPELLIRYENEEAVDDSQLPKDRFSAERLKGVDSTLKIQPAELGDSAVYLCASSTQETQYFGPGTRLLVL.

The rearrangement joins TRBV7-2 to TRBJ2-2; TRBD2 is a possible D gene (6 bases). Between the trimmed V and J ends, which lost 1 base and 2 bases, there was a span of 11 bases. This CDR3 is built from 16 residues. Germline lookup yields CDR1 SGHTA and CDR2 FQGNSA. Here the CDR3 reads CASSLVAGGNTGELFF. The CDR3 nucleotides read TGTGCCAGCAGCTTAGTAGCCGGGGGAAACACCGGGGAGCTGTTTTTT.

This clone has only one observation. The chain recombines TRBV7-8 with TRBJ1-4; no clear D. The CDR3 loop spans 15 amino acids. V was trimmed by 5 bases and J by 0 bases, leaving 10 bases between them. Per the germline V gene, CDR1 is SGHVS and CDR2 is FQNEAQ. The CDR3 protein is CASSPRRATNEKLFF. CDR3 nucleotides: TGTGCCAGCAGCCCCCGCCGGGCAACTAATGAAAAACTGTTTTTT. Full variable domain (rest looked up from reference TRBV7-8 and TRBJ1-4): GAGVSQSPRYKVAKRGQDVALRCDPISGHVSLFWYQQALGQGPEFLTYFQNEAQLDKSGLPSDRFFAERPEGSVSTLKIQRTQQEDSAVYLCASSPRRATNEKLFFGSGTQLSVL.

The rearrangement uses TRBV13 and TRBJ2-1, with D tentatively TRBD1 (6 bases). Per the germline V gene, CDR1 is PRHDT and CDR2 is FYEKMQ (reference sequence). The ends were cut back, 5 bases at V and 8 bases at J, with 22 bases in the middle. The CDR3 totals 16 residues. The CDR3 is CASSPRGPELSDEQFF. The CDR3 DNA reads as TGTGCCAGCAGCCCCAGGGGACCTGAATTGAGCGATGAGCAGTTCTTC.

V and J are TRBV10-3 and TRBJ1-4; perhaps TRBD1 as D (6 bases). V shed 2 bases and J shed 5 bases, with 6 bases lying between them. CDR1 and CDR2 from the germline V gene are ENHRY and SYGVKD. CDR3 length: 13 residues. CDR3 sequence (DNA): TGTGCCATCAGTGAGGGACAGAATGAAAAACTGTTTTTT. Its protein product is CAISEGQNEKLFF.

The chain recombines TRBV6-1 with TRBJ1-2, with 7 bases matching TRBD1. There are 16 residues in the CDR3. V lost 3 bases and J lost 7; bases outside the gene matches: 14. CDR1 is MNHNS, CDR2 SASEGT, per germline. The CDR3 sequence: CASSESYLVQGSGYTF. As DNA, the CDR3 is TGTGCCAGCAGTGAGTCCTACCTCGTACAGGGGTCTGGCTACACCTTC.

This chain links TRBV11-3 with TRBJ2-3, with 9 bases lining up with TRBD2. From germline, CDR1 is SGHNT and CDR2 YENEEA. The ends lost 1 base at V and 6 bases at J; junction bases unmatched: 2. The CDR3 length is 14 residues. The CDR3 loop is CASSLVSGSDTQYF. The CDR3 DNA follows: TGTGCCAGCAGCTTAGTTAGCGGGAGTGATACGCAGTATTTT.

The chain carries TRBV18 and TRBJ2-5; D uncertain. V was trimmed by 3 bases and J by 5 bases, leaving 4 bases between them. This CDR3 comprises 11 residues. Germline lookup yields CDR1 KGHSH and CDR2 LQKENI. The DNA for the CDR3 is TGTGCCAGCTCACCCTATGAGACCCAGTACTTC. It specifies CASSPYETQYF.

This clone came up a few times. DNA for the CDR3: TGCGCCAGCAGCTCGGGACAGGGCACTGAAGCTTTCTTT. Translating it yields CASSSGQGTEAFF. The V call is TRBV5-1, the J call TRBJ1-1; the match to TRBD1 covers 9 bases. The CDR3 is made up of 13 amino acids. Germline CDR1 and CDR2: SGHRS and YFSETQ. V lost 3 bases to trimming and J lost 4 bases; unmatched junction nucleotides: 1.